This entry lists 19 T cell receptor beta chains sequenced from one sample in a study of blood T cell repertoires in COVID-19. The assay was immunoSEQ multiplex PCR, and TCRdb's table has in-frame clones only and misses some. This sample carries a few hundred thousand clones, just over 85% of them seen once, and the ten largest clones take under 11%. Source material: PBMCs or T cells enriched from blood (not recorded which). The source of these receptors is a woman under 30 who had recovered from COVID-19.

This clone has a handful of counts. This sequence joins TRBV10-2 and TRBJ1-2, with D hard to call. Germline-derived CDR1 and CDR2 are WSHSY and SAAADI. The V gene lost 0 bases and the J gene lost 3 bases, with 8 bases spanning the gap. There are 14 residues in the CDR3. Here the CDR3 reads CASSESSVYYGYTF. CDR3 coding DNA: TGCGCCAGCAGTGAGTCGAGCGTCTACTATGGCTACACCTTC.

The chain couples TRBV9 to TRBJ2-3; 10 nucleotides match TRBD1. The V segment lost 2 bases and the J segment 4 bases; nucleotides outside the gene matches: 7. Germline CDR1 reads SGDLS; CDR2 reads YYNGEE. The CDR3 contains 16 residues. CDR3 DNA sequence: TGTGCCAGCAGCGTGGATGGACAGGGGGTTTCAGATACGCAGTATTTT. It translates to CASSVDGQGVSDTQYF.

The V call is TRBV18, the J call TRBJ1-2; no clear D. Trimming took 4 bases from V and 6 from J, leaving 18 bases between them. The CDR3 has 15 amino acids. Germline values: CDR1 KGHSH, CDR2 LQKENI. This CDR3 is CASSRGPVGVDGYTF. The CDR3 DNA reads as TGTGCCAGCTCACGCGGACCGGTCGGGGTAGATGGCTACACCTTC.

This rearrangement joins TRBV12-2 to TRBJ2-4; TRBD2, the D gene given by the table, was not confirmed from the DNA. TRBV12-2 is marked as a pseudogene. This CDR3 comprises 16 residues. CDR3 amino acids: CASRLSRGSAKNIQYF. The DNA of the CDR3 is TGTGCAAGTCGCTTATCCCGGGGATCAGCCAAAAACATTCAGTACTTC.

V and J are TRBV5-1 and TRBJ2-7, with a possible D match to TRBD1 (5 bases). CDR1 is SGHRS, CDR2 YFSETQ, per germline. V was pared by 7 bases and J by 2 bases, with 19 bases between. The CDR3 totals 15 residues. The CDR3 is CASRLFPTGTYEQYF. The CDR3 coding sequence is TGCGCCAGCCGCCTCTTTCCCACAGGAACCTACGAGCAGTACTTC. Full variable domain (remainder filled in from reference TRBV5-1 and TRBJ2-7): KAGVTQTPRYLIKTRGQQVTLSCSPISGHRSVSWYQQTPGQGLQFLFEYFSETQRNKGNFPGRFSGRQFSNSRSEMNVSTLELGDSALYLCASRLFPTGTYEQYFGPGTRLTVT.

The J gene is TRBJ2-4, the V gene TRBV3-1 (or the pseudogene TRBV3-2), with 14 bases lining up with TRBD2. CDR1 and CDR2 from the germline V gene are LGHDT and YNNKEL (reference sequence). There are 18 residues in the CDR3. J lost 1 base, V lost 3 bases, and 5 bases had no gene match. The CDR3 DNA reads as TGTGCCAGCAGCCATGGACTAGCGGGAGGCCCCGCCAAAAACATTCAGTACTTC. This gives the protein CASSHGLAGGPAKNIQYF.

The rearrangement links TRBV6-2 or TRBV6-3 to TRBJ1-5; 11 bases line up with TRBD1. Trimming cost V 8 bases and J 0 bases; bases outside gene matches: 6. Germline-derived CDR1 and CDR2 are MNHEY and SVGEGT. There are 16 residues in the CDR3. The CDR3 reads CASCSGTGGSNQPQHF. CDR3 coding DNA: TGTGCCAGCTGTTCCGGGACAGGGGGTAGCAATCAGCCCCAGCATTTT.

The chain links TRBV10-1 to TRBJ2-7; TRBD2 matches at 7 bases. The CDR3 has 14 amino acids. J gave up 5 bases and V 7 bases, and 11 bases lay outside the gene matches. Germline CDR1 WNHNN, CDR2 SYGVQD (reference sequence). CDR3: CASKGREEENEQYF. CDR3 nucleotides: TGCGCCAGCAAGGGACGGGAGGAGGAAAACGAGCAGTACTTC.

V usage is TRBV3-1 (or the pseudogene TRBV3-2) and J usage is TRBJ2-7; a possible D gene is TRBD1 (5 bases). Germline V gene sequence: CDR1 LGHDT, CDR2 YNNKEL (reference sequence). The CDR3 contains 16 residues. Trimming took 1 base from V and 5 from J, leaving 18 bases between them. The CDR3 DNA follows: TGTGCCAGCAGCCAAGGGAAGGGGATGGCGGTTGACGAGCAGTACTTC. As protein: CASSQGKGMAVDEQYF.

The chain carries TRBV6-6 and TRBJ1-3; no reliable D call. The CDR3 is made up of 14 amino acids. The V and J ends lost 6 bases and 0 bases respectively, with 9 bases between them. Germline V gene data show CDR1 as MNHNY and CDR2 as SVGAGI (reference sequence). The CDR3 is CASSVDYSGNTIYF. As DNA, the CDR3 is TGTGCCAGCAGCGTAGACTACTCTGGAAACACCATATATTTT.

V is TRBV3-1 (or the pseudogene TRBV3-2) and J is TRBJ1-2; D gene unclear. The CDR3 sequence is 14 residues long. Per the germline V gene, CDR1 is LGHDT and CDR2 is YNNKEL (reference sequence). V dropped 1 base and J dropped 3 bases, with 9 bases sitting between them. In DNA, the CDR3 is TGTGCCAGCAGCCAAGGAGGGTTCCACTATGGCTACACCTTC. Translation: CASSQGGFHYGYTF.

This clone was recorded once. The chain links TRBV15 to TRBJ1-1, with 10 bases lining up with TRBD1. CDR1 is LNHNV and CDR2 is YYDKDF in the germline V gene (reference sequence). The CDR3 spans 14 residues. V lost 5 bases to trimming and J lost 5 bases; unmatched junction nucleotides: 5. In nucleotides, the CDR3 is TGTGCCACCAGCGGGGGACAGGGGAGAACTGAAGCTTTCTTT. Its protein is CATSGGQGRTEAFF.

J is TRBJ2-1 and V is TRBV2, with D tentatively TRBD2 (5 bases). Per the germline V gene, CDR1 is SNHLY and CDR2 is FYNNEI. V was pared by 10 bases and J by 5 bases, with 15 bases between. This CDR3 has 13 residues. CDR3 sequence: CATTQDGNNEQFF. DNA for the CDR3: TGTGCCACGACCCAGGACGGGAACAATGAGCAGTTCTTC.

J is TRBJ1-3 and V is TRBV30, with D possibly matching TRBD1 (5 bases). This CDR3 has 12 amino acids. Trimming took 8 bases from V and 0 from J, leaving 8 bases between them. Per the germline V gene, CDR1 is GTSNPN and CDR2 is SVGIG (reference sequence). In DNA form, the CDR3 reads TGTGCCGGGGACTTCTCTGGAAACACCATATATTTT. Translated: CAGDFSGNTIYF.

This rearrangement joins TRBV12-2 to TRBJ2-1; the table's D call, TRBD2, was not checked against the DNA. TRBV12-2 is a documented pseudogene. The CDR3 has 16 amino acids. The CDR3 is CASRLAAGGAPNEQFF. CDR3 DNA: TGTGCAAGTCGCTTAGCGGCGGGGGGGGCACCAAATGAGCAGTTCTTC.

The chain links TRBV5-4 to TRBJ1-1; D unclear. This CDR3 region has 13 residues. The V gene lost 0 bases and the J gene lost 1 base, with 4 bases spanning the gap. Germline lookup yields CDR1 SGHNT and CDR2 YYREEE (reference sequence). The CDR3 is CASSLAKNTEAFF. The DNA for the CDR3 is TGTGCCAGCAGCTTGGCCAAGAACACTGAAGCTTTCTTT.

The chain has TRBV4-2 and TRBJ1-4; D is unclear. From germline, CDR1 is LGHNA and CDR2 YNFKEQ. The CDR3 runs 15 residues. V lost 3 bases, J lost 1 base, and 9 bases lay in between. CDR3 sequence reads: CASSQPYGTNEKLFF. CDR3 nucleotide sequence: TGTGCCAGCAGCCAGCCCTACGGAACTAATGAAAAACTGTTTTTT.

This clone appeared once. The genes are TRBV29-1 and TRBJ2-4, with TRBD1 matching over 10 bases. The CDR3 runs 16 residues. V lost 5 bases, J lost 3 bases, and 10 bases stayed unmatched. Germline CDR1 and CDR2: SQVTM and ANQGSEA. CDR3 region: CSVTTGGEEDKNIQYF. CDR3 nucleotides: TGCAGCGTTACGACAGGGGGCGAGGAGGACAAAAACATTCAGTACTTC.

The rearrangement links TRBV21-1 to TRBJ2-7; whether TRBD2, the table's D call, matches the DNA was not checked. TRBV21-1 is classified as a pseudogene. The CDR3 sequence is 17 residues long. The CDR3 protein is CASSNFGGSLNSYEQYF. DNA of the CDR3: TGTGCCAGCAGCAATTTTGGCGGCAGCCTAAACTCCTACGAGCAGTACTTC.